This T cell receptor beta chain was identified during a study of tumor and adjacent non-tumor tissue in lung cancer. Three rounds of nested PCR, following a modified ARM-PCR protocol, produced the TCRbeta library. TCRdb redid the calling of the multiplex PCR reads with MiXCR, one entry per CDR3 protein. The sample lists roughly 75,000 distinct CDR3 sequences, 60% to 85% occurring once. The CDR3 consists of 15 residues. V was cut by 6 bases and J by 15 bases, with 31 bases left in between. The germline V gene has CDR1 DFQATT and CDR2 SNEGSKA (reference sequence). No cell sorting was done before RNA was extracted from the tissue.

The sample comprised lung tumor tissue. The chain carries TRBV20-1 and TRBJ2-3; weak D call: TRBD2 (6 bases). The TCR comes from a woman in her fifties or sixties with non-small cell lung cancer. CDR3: CSAGVMGGIADTQYF. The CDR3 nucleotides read TGCAGTGCAGGGGTCATGGGCGGGATTGCAGATACACAATATTTT.